This section outlines one T cell receptor (beta chain) sequence together with its context. Antigen specificity is unknown. The sample belongs to a study of cytomegalovirus exposure and HLA in healthy donors. Broader study findings: The classifier reportedly diagnosed cytomegalovirus status with high sensitivity and specificity. CMV serostatus was the only recorded immune exposure for donors.

Researchers ran the PCR with 60 Vbeta and 13 Jbeta primers. The table came from immunoSEQ multiplex PCR; TCRdb's copy has only in-frame clones and leaves some out. Its clone listing holds 45,000 to 70,000 clones. This CDR3 is 14 amino acids long. V shed 6 bases and J shed 1 base, with 11 bases lying between them. Per germline, CDR1 MNHNY and CDR2 SVGAGI (reference sequence). V usage is TRBV6-6 and J usage is TRBJ2-3; possible D gene TRBD2, 6 bases. This clonotype was obtained from a woman in her forties or fifties in good health and CMV-seropositive. Sequencing was performed on PBMCs. In nucleotides, the CDR3 is TGTGCCAGCAGCTTTACGGGAGGCACAGATACGCAGTATTTT. It is translated as CASSFTGGTDTQYF.